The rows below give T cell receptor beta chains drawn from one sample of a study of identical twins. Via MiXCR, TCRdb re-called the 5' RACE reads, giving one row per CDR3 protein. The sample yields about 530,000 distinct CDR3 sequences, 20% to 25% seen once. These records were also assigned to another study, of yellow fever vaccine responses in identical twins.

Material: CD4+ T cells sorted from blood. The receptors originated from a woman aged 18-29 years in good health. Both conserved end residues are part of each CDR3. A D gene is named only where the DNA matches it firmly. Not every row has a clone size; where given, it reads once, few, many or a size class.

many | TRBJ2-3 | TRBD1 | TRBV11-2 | CASSSRFGQGTDTQYF | TGTGCCAGCAGCTCACGTTTTGGACAGGGCACAGATACGCAGTATTTT
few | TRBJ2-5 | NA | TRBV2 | CASSEKGWVTKETQYF | TGTGCCAGCAGTGAAAAAGGGTGGGTTACCAAAGAGACCCAGTACTTC
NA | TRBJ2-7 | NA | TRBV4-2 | CASSQKLDYEQYF | TGTGCCAGCAGCCAAAAACTAGACTACGAGCAGTACTTC
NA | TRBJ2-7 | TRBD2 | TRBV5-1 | CASSLGEGWEQYF | TGCGCCAGCAGCTTGGGGGAGGGCTGGGAGCAGTACTTC
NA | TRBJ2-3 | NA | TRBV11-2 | CASSLVPGSYRDTQYF | TGTGCCAGCAGCTTAGTGCCAGGGTCGTATAGAGATACGCAGTATTTT
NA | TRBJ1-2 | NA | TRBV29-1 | CSVEIPTNYGYTF | TGCAGCGTTGAGATACCGACAAACTATGGCTACACCTTC
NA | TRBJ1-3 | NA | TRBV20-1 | CSARIRGAGNTIYF | TGCAGTGCTAGAATCAGGGGTGCTGGAAACACCATATATTTT
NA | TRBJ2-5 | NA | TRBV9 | CASSVAGSRGETQYF | TGTGCCAGCAGCGTGGCCGGGAGCAGAGGGGAGACCCAGTACTTC
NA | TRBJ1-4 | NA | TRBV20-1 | CSAKRVGEKLFF | TGCAGTGCTAAACGTGTGGGGGAAAAACTGTTTTTT
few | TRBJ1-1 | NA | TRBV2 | CASSAEGRTEAFF | TGTGCCAGCAGTGCCGAAGGGAGGACTGAAGCTTTCTTT
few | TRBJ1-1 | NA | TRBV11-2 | CASSQGPMNTEAFF | TGTGCCAGCAGCCAGGGACCGATGAACACTGAAGCTTTCTTT
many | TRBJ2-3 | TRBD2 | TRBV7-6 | CASSFLAGVITDTQYF | TGTGCCAGCAGCTTCCTAGCGGGTGTAATCACAGATACGCAGTATTTT
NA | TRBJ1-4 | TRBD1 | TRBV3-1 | CASSQDQGRGQKLFF | TGTGCCAGCAGCCAAGACCAGGGGAGGGGGCAAAAACTGTTTTTT
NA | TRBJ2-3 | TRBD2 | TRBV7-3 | CASSLASGSADTQYF | TGTGCCAGCAGCTTAGCTAGCGGGAGTGCAGATACGCAGTATTTT
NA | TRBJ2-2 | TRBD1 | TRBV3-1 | CASRGRDSMTGELFF | TGTGCCAGCAGAGGCCGGGACAGTATGACCGGGGAGCTGTTTTTT
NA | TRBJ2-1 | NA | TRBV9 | CASSSQKSSYNEQFF | TGTGCCAGCAGCTCACAAAAGAGCTCCTACAATGAGCAGTTCTTC
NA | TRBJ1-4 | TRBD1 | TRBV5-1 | CASSPRHLTGGQANEKLFF | TGCGCCAGCAGCCCCAGACATTTGACAGGGGGACAGGCTAATGAAAAACTGTTTTTT
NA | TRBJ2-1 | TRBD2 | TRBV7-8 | CASSLTLLAGVNEQFF | TGTGCCAGCAGCTTAACTTTGCTAGCGGGAGTTAATGAGCAGTTCTTC
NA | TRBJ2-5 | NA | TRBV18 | CASSPEGGKETQYF | TGTGCCAGCTCACCGGAGGGGGGAAAAGAGACCCAGTACTTC
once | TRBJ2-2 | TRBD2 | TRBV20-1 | CSASGLAEYTGELFF | TGCAGTGCGTCGGGACTAGCGGAATACACCGGGGAGCTGTTTTTT